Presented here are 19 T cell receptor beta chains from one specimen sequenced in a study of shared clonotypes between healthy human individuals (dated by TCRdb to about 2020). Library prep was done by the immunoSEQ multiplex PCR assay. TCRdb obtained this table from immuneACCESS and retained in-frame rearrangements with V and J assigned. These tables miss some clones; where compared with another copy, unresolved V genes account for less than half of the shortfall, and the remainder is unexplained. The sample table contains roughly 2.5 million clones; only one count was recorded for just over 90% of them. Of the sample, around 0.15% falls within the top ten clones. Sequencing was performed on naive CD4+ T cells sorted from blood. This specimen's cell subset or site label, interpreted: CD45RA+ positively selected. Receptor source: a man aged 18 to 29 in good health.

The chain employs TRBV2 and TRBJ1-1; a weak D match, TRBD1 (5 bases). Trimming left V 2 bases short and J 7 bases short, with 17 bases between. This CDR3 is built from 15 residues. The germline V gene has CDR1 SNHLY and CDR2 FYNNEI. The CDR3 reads CASSEYMREGDEAFF. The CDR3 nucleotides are TGTGCCAGCAGTGAATACATGAGGGAAGGGGATGAAGCTTTCTTT.

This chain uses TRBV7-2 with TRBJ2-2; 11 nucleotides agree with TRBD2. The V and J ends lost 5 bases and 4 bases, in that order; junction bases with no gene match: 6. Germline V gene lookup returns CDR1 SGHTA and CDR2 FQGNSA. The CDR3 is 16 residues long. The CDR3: CASSPLAGGFTGELFF. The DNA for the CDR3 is TGTGCCAGCAGCCCGCTAGCGGGGGGATTCACCGGGGAGCTGTTTTTT.

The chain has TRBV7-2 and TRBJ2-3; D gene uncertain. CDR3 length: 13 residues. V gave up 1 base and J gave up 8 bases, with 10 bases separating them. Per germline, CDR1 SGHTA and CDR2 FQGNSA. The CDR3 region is CASSLEVFGTQYF. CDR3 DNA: TGTGCCAGCAGCTTAGAGGTCTTTGGTACGCAGTATTTT.

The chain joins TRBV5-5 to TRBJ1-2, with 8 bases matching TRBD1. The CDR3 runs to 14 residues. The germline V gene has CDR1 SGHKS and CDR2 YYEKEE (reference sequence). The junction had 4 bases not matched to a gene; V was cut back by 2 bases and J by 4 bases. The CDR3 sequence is CASSLTGGTYGYTF. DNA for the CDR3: TGTGCCAGCAGCTTAACAGGGGGAACCTATGGCTACACCTTC.

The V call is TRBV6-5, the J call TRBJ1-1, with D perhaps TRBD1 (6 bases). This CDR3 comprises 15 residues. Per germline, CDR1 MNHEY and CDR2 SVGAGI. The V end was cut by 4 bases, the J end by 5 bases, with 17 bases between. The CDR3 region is CASSFGGQGRTEAFF. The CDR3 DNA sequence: TGTGCCAGCAGTTTTGGGGGGCAGGGGAGGACTGAAGCTTTCTTT.

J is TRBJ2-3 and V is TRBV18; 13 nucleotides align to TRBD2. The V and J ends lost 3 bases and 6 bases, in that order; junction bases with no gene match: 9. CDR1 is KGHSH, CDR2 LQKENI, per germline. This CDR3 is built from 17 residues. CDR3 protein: CASSPILAGGPLDTQYF. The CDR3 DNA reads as TGTGCCAGCTCACCGATACTAGCGGGGGGGCCCTTGGATACGCAGTATTTT.

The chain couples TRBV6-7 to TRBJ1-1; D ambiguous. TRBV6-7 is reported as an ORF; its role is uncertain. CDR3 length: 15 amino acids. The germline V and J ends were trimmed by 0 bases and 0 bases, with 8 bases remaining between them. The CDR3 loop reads CASSYSYKLNTEAFF. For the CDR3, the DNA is TGTGCCAGCAGTTACTCGTACAAGTTGAACACTGAAGCTTTCTTT.

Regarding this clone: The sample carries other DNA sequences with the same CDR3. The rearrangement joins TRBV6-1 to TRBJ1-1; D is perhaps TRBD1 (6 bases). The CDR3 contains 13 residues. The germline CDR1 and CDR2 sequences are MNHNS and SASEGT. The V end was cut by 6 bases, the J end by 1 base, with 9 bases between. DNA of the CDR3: TGTGCCAGCAGGGCGACAGGGAACACTGAAGCTTTCTTT. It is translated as CASRATGNTEAFF.

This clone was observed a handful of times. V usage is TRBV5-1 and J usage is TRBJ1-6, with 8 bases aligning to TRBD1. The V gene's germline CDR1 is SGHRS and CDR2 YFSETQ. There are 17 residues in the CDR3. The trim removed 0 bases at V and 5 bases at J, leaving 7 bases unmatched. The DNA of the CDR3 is TGCGCCAGCAGCTTGGTCAATTCAGGGGGCAATAATTCACCCCTCCACTTT. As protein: CASSLVNSGGNNSPLHF.

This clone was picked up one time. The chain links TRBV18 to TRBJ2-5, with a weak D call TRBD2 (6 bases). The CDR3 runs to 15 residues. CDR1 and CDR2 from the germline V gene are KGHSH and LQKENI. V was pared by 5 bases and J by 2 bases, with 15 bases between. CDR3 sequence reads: CASSSRLGGQETQYF. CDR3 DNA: TGTGCCAGCTCATCCCGACTAGGCGGACAAGAGACCCAGTACTTC.

This chain's CDR3 is CASSLTDRPETEAFF. CDR3 DNA sequence: TGCGCCAGCAGCCTCACGGACAGGCCTGAGACTGAAGCTTTCTTT. The rearrangement joins TRBV4-1 to TRBJ1-1, with 7 bases matching TRBD1. The CDR3 runs 15 residues. The germline V gene has CDR1 MGHRA and CDR2 YSYEKL. Trimming took 4 bases from V and 5 from J; bases not matched to a gene: 10.

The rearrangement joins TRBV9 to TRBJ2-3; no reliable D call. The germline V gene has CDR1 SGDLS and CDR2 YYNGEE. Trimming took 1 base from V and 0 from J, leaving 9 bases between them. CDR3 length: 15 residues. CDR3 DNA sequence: TGTGCCAGCAGCGTATACTCCAGTAGCACAGATACGCAGTATTTT. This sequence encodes CASSVYSSSTDTQYF.

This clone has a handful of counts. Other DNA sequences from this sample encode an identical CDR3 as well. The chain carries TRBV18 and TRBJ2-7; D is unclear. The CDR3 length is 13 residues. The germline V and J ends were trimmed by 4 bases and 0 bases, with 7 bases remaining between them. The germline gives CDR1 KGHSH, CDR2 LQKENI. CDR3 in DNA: TGTGCCAGCTCACAGGGTAGCTCCTACGAGCAGTACTTC. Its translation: CASSQGSSYEQYF.

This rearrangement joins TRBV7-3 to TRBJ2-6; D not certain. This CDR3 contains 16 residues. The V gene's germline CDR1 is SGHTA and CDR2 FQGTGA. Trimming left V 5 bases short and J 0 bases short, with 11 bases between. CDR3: CASSPIPSSGANVLTF. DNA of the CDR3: TGTGCCAGCAGCCCCATCCCCAGCTCTGGGGCCAACGTCCTGACTTTC. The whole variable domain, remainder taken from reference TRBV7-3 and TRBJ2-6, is GAGVSQTPSNKVTEKGKYVELRCDPISGHTALYWYRQSLGQGPEFLIYFQGTGAADDSGLPNDRFFAVRPEGSVSTLKIQRTERGDSAVYLCASSPIPSSGANVLTFGAGSRLTVL.

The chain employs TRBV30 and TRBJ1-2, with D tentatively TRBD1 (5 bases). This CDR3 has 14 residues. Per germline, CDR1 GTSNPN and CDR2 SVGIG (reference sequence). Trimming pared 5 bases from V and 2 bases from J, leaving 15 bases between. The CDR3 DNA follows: TGTGCCTGGCTAGGGGATACGCAAAACTATGGCTACACCTTC. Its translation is CAWLGDTQNYGYTF. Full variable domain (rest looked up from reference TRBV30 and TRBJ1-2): SQTIHQWPATLVQPVGSPLSLECTVEGTSNPNLYWYRQAAGRGLQLLFYSVGIGQISSEVPQNLSASRPQDRQFILSSKKLLLSDSGFYLCAWLGDTQNYGYTFGSGTRLTVV.

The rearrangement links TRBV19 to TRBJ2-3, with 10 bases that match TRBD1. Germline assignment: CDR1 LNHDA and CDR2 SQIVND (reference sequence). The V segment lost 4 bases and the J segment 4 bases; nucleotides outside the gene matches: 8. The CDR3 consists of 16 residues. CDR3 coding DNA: TGTGCCAGTAGTAGTGGATGGGACAGGGGTTCAGATACGCAGTATTTT. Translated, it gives CASSSGWDRGSDTQYF.

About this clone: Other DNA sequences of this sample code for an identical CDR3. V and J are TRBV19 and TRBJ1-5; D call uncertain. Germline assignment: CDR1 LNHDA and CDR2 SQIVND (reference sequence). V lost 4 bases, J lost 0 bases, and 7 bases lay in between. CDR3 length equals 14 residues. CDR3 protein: CASSNRNSNQPQHF. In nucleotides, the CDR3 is TGTGCCAGTAGTAACCGGAATAGCAATCAGCCCCAGCATTTT.

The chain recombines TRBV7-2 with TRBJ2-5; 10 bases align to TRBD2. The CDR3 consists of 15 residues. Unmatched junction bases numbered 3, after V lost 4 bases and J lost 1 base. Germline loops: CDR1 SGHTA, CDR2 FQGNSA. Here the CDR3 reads CASSWLAGGQETQYF. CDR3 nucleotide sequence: TGTGCCAGCAGCTGGTTAGCGGGGGGCCAAGAGACCCAGTACTTC.

The CDR3 DNA reads as TGCGCCAGCAGCCAGGGCAGGGGGATCACAGATACGCAGTATTTT. Translating it yields CASSQGRGITDTQYF. The chain recombines TRBV5-1 with TRBJ2-3, with 7 bases lining up with TRBD1. Trimming removed 4 bases from V and 2 bases from J; junction bases left unmatched: 7. The V gene's germline CDR1 is SGHRS and CDR2 YFSETQ. The length of the CDR3 is 15 residues.